These T cell receptor beta chains were read from a single sample in a study of preoperative IRX-2 immunotherapy in early breast cancer. Sequenced by immunoSEQ multiplex PCR; TCRdb stores in-frame clones only, minus some. The sample holds 30,000 to 35,000 clones, over 80% seen once. The material sequenced was lymph node tissue, taken from a patient treated with IRX-2 immunotherapy. The source of these receptors is a human donor with breast cancer. Each CDR3 is given with its conserved first and last residue.

J gene: TRBJ1-3; V gene: TRBV27; CDR3 protein: CATSTGAGNTIYF
J gene: TRBJ1-1; V gene: TRBV29-1; CDR3 protein: CSVEISPGTEAFF
J gene: TRBJ2-5; V gene: TRBV29-1; CDR3 protein: CMGSMTGIGETQYF
J gene: TRBJ2-1; V gene: TRBV12-5; CDR3 protein: CASGLGAPYNEQFF
J gene: TRBJ2-5; V gene: TRBV18; CDR3 protein: CASSPPPPETQYF
J gene: TRBJ2-6; V gene: TRBV4-1; CDR3 protein: CASSRQISGANVLTF
J gene: TRBJ1-5; V gene: TRBV10-2; CDR3 protein: CASSESRNQPQHF
J gene: TRBJ1-1; V gene: TRBV6-8; CDR3 protein: CASRSMGTEAFF
J gene: TRBJ2-3; V gene: TRBV9; CDR3 protein: CASSAGTSGIVDTDTQYF
J gene: TRBJ1-2; V gene: TRBV28; CDR3 protein: CASRSRRGPRMDTF
J gene: TRBJ1-4; V gene: TRBV18; CDR3 protein: CASSSGQDNEKLFF
J gene: TRBJ2-1; V gene: TRBV18; CDR3 protein: CASSPSGRTDNEQFF
J gene: TRBJ1-5; V gene: TRBV6-8; CDR3 protein: CASSRLQILQPQHF
J gene: TRBJ2-7; V gene: TRBV25-1; CDR3 protein: CASSEFTGTGTRQYF
J gene: TRBJ2-7; V gene: TRBV15; CDR3 protein: CATSRAGGLLEQYF
J gene: TRBJ2-2; V gene: TRBV19; CDR3 protein: CASSISGSGRGELFF
J gene: TRBJ1-6; V gene: TRBV6-1; CDR3 protein: CASSEAGGGSPLHF
J gene: TRBJ2-1; V gene: TRBV11-3; CDR3 protein: CASSSTSSDRNEQFF